This entry describes one T cell receptor beta chain. No antigen is known for it. This entry belongs to a study of glioma-infiltrating T cells after dendritic cell vaccination. Study results and limitations: Complete blood and tumor specimen sets were limited to few patients.

The CDR3 consists of 14 residues. CDR1 is SGHRS, CDR2 YFSETQ, per germline. Trimming left V 7 bases short and J 2 bases short, with 13 bases between. Profiling relied on immunoSEQ multiplex PCR, and the TCRdb table lists in-frame clones only, not all of them. The data show 100,000 or so clones, just over 85% seen once. Sequencing was performed on blood, taken before dendritic cell vaccination. This sequence joins TRBV5-1 and TRBJ1-3; no clear D. The clonotype originates from a human donor with glioblastoma. The CDR3 spells CASRIEEAGNTIYF. In DNA, the CDR3 is TGCGCCAGCCGGATAGAGGAAGCTGGAAACACCATATATTTT.